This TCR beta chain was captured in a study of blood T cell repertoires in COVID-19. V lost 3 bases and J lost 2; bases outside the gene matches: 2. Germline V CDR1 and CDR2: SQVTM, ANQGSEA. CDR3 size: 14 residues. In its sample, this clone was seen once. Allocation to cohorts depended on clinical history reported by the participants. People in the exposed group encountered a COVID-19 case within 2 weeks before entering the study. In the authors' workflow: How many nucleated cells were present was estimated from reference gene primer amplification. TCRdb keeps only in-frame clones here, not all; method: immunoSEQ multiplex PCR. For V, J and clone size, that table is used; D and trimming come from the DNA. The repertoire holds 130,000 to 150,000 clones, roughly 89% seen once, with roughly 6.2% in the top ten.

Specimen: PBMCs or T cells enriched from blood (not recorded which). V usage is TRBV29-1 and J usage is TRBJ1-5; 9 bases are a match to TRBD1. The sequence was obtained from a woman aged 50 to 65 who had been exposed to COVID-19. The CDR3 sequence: CSVDTGGGNQPQHF. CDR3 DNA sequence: TGCAGCGTTGACACAGGGGGCGGCAATCAGCCCCAGCATTTT.